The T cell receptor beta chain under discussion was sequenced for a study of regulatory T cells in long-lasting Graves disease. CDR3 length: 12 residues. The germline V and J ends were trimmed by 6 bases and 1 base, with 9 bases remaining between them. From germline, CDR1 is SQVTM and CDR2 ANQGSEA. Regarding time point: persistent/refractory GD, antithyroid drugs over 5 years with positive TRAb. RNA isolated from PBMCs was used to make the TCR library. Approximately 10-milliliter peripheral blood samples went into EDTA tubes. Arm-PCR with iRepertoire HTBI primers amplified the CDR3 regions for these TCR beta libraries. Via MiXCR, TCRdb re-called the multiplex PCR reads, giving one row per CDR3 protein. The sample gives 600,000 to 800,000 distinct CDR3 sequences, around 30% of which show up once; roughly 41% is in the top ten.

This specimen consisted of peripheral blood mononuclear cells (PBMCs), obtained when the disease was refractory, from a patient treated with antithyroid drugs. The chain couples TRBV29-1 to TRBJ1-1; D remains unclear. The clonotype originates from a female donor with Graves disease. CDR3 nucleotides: TGCAGCGTGCCGACACAGAACACTGAAGCTTTCTTT. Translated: CSVPTQNTEAFF.